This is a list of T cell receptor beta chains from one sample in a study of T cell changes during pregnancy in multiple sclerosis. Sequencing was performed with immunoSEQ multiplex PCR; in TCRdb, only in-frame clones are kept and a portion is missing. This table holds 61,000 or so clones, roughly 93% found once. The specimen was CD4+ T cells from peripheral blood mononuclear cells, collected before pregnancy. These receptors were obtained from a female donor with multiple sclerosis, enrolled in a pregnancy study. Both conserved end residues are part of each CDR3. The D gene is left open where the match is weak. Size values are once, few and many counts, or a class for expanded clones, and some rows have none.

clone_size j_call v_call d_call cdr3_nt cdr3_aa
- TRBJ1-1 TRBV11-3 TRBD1 TGTGCCAGCAGCTTACTCGGACAGGGAGGAGCTGAAGCTTTCTTT CASSLLGQGGAEAFF
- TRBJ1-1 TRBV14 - TGTGCCAGCAGCCAAGGAGCAGGGATGAACACTGAAGCTTTCTTT CASSQGAGMNTEAFF
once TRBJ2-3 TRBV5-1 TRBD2 TGCGCCAGCAGCTTGGCCCTAGCGGGAGGGTCAGATACGCAGTATTTT CASSLALAGGSDTQYF
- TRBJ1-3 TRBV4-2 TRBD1 TGTGCCGCCGGGACAGGGACTGGAAACACCATATATTTT CAAGTGTGNTIYF
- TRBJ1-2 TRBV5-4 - TGTGCCAGCAGCGCCCCCACAGGGACCTATGGCTACACCTTC CASSAPTGTYGYTF
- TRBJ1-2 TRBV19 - TGTGCCAGTATTCAAGAGGCGGCTCCTAACTATGGCTACACCTTC CASIQEAAPNYGYTF
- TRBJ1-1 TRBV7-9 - TGTGCCAGCAGCTTGGGCGCCTGGAACACTGAAGCTTTCTTT CASSLGAWNTEAFF
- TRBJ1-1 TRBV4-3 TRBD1 TGCGCCAGCAGCCAAGGCAGACAGGGGGATGAAGCTTTCTTT CASSQGRQGDEAFF
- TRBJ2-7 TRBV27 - TGTGCCAGCAGGAACAGGAATGCCTACGAGCAGTACTTC CASRNRNAYEQYF
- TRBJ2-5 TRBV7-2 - TGTGCCAGCAGATTGACAGTCTACCAAGAGACCCAGTACTTC CASRLTVYQETQYF
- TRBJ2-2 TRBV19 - TGTGCCAGTAGTATTTCGGGTAGGATCGGGGAGCTGTTTTTT CASSISGRIGELFF
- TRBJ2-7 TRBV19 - TGTGCCAGTAGTATAGAGGGGGGTAGCTCCTACGAGCAGTACTTC CASSIEGGSSYEQYF
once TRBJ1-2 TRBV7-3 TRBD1 TGTGCCAGCAGCCAAACTCCTTCGACAGGGGTCTATGGCTACACCTTC CASSQTPSTGVYGYTF
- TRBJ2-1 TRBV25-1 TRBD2 TGTGCCAGCAGTGAAGTCAGCGGGAGTGAACTCAATGAGCAGTTCTTC CASSEVSGSELNEQFF
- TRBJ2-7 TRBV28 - TGTGCCAGCAGTATAAACTACGAGCAGTACTTC CASSINYEQYF
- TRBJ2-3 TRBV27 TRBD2 TGTGCCAGCAGTTTTTCTAGCGGGAGGGCGTACACAGATACGCAGTATTTT CASSFSSGRAYTDTQYF
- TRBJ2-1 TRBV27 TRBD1 TGTGCCAGCAGTTTGGGCCGTGGGACAGGGGGCTACAATGAGCAGTTCTTC CASSLGRGTGGYNEQFF
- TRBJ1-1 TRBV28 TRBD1 TGTGCCAGCAGTCGACAGGGGCGAACTGAAGCTTTCTTT CASSRQGRTEAFF
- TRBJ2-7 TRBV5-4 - TGTGCCAGCAGCTTGGATGTGACAGGCCCCTCCTACGAGCAGTACTTC CASSLDVTGPSYEQYF
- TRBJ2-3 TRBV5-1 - TGCGCCAGCAGCTTAGGATTCGGGGATACGCAGTATTTT CASSLGFGDTQYF
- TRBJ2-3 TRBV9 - TGTGCCAGCAGCTCGTCGGGAGGGGACAGATCTAGCACAGATACGCAGTATTTT CASSSSGGDRSSTDTQYF
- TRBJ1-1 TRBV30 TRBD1 TGTGCCTGGGGGAAGGACAGGGGGAACACTGAAGCTTTCTTT CAWGKDRGNTEAFF
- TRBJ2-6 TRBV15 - TGTGCCACCAGCATCCTACAGGGAACTGGGGCCAACGTCCTGACTTTC CATSILQGTGANVLTF
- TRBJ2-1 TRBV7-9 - TGTGCCAGCACCCGGTACAATGAGCAGTTCTTC CASTRYNEQFF
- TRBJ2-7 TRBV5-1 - TGCGCCAGCAGCTTGGAACTTTTCTACGAGCAGTACTTC CASSLELFYEQYF
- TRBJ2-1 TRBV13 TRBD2 TGTGCCAGCAGCTTAGGGACTAGCGGGAGATGGAATGAGCAGTTCTTC CASSLGTSGRWNEQFF
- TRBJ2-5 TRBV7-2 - TGTGCCAGCAGACAGGGCTGGGGGGGAGAGACCCAGTACTTC CASRQGWGGETQYF
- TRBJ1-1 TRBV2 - TGTGCCAGCAGAGCCGGGACTTGGGGGACTGAAGCTTTCTTT CASRAGTWGTEAFF
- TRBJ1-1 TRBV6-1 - TGTGCCAGCAGTCCGATTGGCGGTGAAGCTTTCTTT CASSPIGGEAFF
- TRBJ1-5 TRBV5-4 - TGTGCCAGCAGCTTGGCAGGTAAAAATCAGCCCCAGCATTTT CASSLAGKNQPQHF
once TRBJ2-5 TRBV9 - TGTGCCAGCAGCGTAGGGATTTCGGCGGGATGGTACCAAGAGACCCAGTACTTC CASSVGISAGWYQETQYF
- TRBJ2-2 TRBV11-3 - TGTGCCAGCAGCCGAGGCAACACCGGGGAGCTGTTTTTT CASSRGNTGELFF
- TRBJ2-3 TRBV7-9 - TGTGCCAGCAGCTCGGGAAGGACAGCGACAACCACAGATACGCAGTATTTT CASSSGRTATTTDTQYF
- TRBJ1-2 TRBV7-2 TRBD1 TGTGCCAGCGGGGGACAGATGAACTATGGCTACACCTTC CASGGQMNYGYTF
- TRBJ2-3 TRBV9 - TGTGCCAGCAGCGTAGATGGAGTCGGCCCCACAGATACGCAGTATTTT CASSVDGVGPTDTQYF
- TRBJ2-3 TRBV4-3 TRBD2 TGCGCCAGCAGCCTCGTAGCGGGAGGGCCGACAGATACGCAGTATTTT CASSLVAGGPTDTQYF
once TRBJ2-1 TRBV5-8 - TGTGCCAGCAGGACACTGAATGAGCAGTTCTTC CASRTLNEQFF
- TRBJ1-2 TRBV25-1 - TGTGCCAGCAGTGAGTTGTTATGGCAGGGATTTAGGAATGGCTACACCTTC CASSELLWQGFRNGYTF
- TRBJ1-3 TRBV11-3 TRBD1 TGTGCCAGCAGCTTAGAGCCGGGACAGGGAGGCACCATATATTTT CASSLEPGQGGTIYF
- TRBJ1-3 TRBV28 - TGTGCCAGCACCTTTCAGGGAAACACCATATATTTT CASTFQGNTIYF
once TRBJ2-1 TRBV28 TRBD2 TGTGCCAGCAGTTTAATGGGACTAGCGGGAAGGAGCAATGAGCAGTTCTTC CASSLMGLAGRSNEQFF
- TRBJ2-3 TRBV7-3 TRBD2 TGTGCCAGCAGCCGCGATTTAGCGGGCAGTGATACGCAGTATTTT CASSRDLAGSDTQYF
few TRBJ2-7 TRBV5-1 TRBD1 TGCGCCAGCAGCTTGAAGACAGGGGACTTCTACGAGCAGTACTTC CASSLKTGDFYEQYF
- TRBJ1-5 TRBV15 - TGTGCCACCAGCAGAGATCGTGTGCGTCAGCCCCAGCATTTT CATSRDRVRQPQHF
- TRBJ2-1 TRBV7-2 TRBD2 TGTGCCTTAGGTGGATTTCTAGGGGGACTAGTCGCCAATGAGCAGTTCTTC CALGGFLGGLVANEQFF
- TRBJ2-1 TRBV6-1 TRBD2 TGTGCCAGCAGTGACGGGGGGGTAAGGTCCTACAATGAGCAGTTCTTC CASSDGGVRSYNEQFF
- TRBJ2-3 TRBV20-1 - TGCAGTGCTTCCCGAGATACGCAGTATTTT CSASRDTQYF
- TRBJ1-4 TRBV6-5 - TGTGCCAGCAGTTACTCGGGAGCTAATGAAAAACTGTTTTTT CASSYSGANEKLFF
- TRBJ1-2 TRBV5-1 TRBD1 TGCGCCAGCAGCTTCGGTGCGGGACAGGGAGGCTACACCTTC CASSFGAGQGGYTF
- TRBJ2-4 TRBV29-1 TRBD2 TGCAGCGTTGTCCTTAGCGGGAGTATAAACATTCAGTACTTC CSVVLSGSINIQYF
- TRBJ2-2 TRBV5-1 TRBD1 TGCGCCAGCAGCTTGGTCGGGGCGCAGGGGGTGACCGGGGAGCTGTTTTTT CASSLVGAQGVTGELFF
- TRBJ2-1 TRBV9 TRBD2 TGTGCCAGCAGCGTAGGTCCGGGGGGACTGACTAGCGGGAGGGCCGGATTTTACAATGAGCAGTTCTTC CASSVGPGGLTSGRAGFYNEQFF
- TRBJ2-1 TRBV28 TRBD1 TGTGCCAGCAGTAAAGGGGGGACAGGGGACAATGAGCAGTTCTTC CASSKGGTGDNEQFF
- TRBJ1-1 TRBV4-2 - TGTGCCAGCAGCTCCTTCTCCTGGGGGGGCACTGAAGCTTTCTTT CASSSFSWGGTEAFF